This T cell receptor (beta chain) was obtained from a study of beta chain features in type 1 diabetes. General study points: TCRB CDR3s from Type 1 diabetes patients were moderately but significantly shorter in all four CD4+ subsets. Compared with healthy donors, patients appeared to share more similar naive, central memory and regulatory TCRB repertoires.

TCRB transcripts that were expressed got sequenced, as all of the isolated RNA had been reverse transcribed. Samples of naive, central memory and regulatory T cells yielded a mean of around 3.8 million reads. Assay used: immunoSEQ multiplex PCR; TCRdb lists only in-frame clones, some missing. The table shows 300,000 to 350,000 clones, with 7.5% to 9% occurring only once. Germline V gene lookup returns CDR1 SNHLY and CDR2 FYNNEI. The CDR3 is made up of 14 amino acids. Unmatched junction bases numbered 2, after V lost 2 bases and J lost 4 bases. About this clone: The antigen remains unidentified.

This clonotype originated in a woman under 30 in good health. The sequencing sample was made of central memory CD4+ T cells from blood. The chain carries TRBV2 and TRBJ2-5; 9 bases agree with TRBD2. The CDR3 reads CASSENSGRETQYF. The CDR3 DNA reads TGTGCCAGCAGTGAAAATAGCGGGAGAGAGACCCAGTACTTC.